This T cell receptor (beta chain) was retrieved from a study of blood T cell repertoires in COVID-19. Profiled with immunoSEQ multiplex PCR; TCRdb holds only in-frame clones, not every one. The sample gives 150,000 to 200,000 clones, 70% to 90% of which show up once; about 2.1% is in the top ten. CDR1 is SGHRS and CDR2 is YFSETQ in the germline V gene. The CDR3 has 16 amino acids. V lost 1 base and J lost 0, with 12 bases in between. The chain combines TRBV5-1 with TRBJ2-3; D is undetermined. Material: peripheral blood. This receptor was identified in a man between 18 and 29 years old who had recovered from COVID-19. CDR3 DNA sequence: TGCGCCAGCAGCTTGAGAGGTTACTCTAGCACAGATACGCAGTATTTT. Translating it yields CASSLRGYSSTDTQYF.